This TCR beta chain was observed in a study of somatic mutations in cytotoxic T cells in rheumatoid arthritis. Study summary: Patient blood, roughly 31 ml in EDTA, was obtained immediately after diagnosis and prior to the start of any treatment. Overall study results and limits: Exceedance of 20% of CD8+ cells by the largest CD8+ clone occurred in about an eighth of the 65 patients. Of the expanded CD8+ clones, the antigen targets were not known.

This CDR3 has 12 residues. V lost 3 bases to trimming and J lost 3 bases, with 6 bases between them. From germline, CDR1 is MNHNS and CDR2 SASEGT. Concerning this clone: Antigen: not known.

Clones were read by immunoSEQ multiplex PCR, and TCRdb kept only the in-frame ones, dropping some. Among 10,000 to 15,000 clones listed, roughly 80% were seen once. Each population, CD4+ and CD8+ cells, was isolated by positive magnetic bead selection and checked for purity by flow cytometry. The receptor was isolated from an adult with rheumatoid arthritis. The source material was CD8+ T cells sorted from blood. The chain employs TRBV6-1 and TRBJ2-7; no clear D gene. The CDR3 DNA sequence: TGTGCCAGCAGTGACTCCTACTACGAGCAGTACTTC. This translates into CASSDSYYEQYF.